These 24 T cell receptor beta chains share one sample of origin, sequenced in a study of lymphopenia after photon versus proton radiotherapy. Assay used: immunoSEQ multiplex PCR; TCRdb lists only in-frame clones, some missing. The data hold fewer than 20,000 clones, with about 92% observed a single time. The sequencing used peripheral blood, collected from a patient treated with photon-based radiotherapy. The receptor set was obtained from a woman aged 40 to 50 with cholangiocarcinoma.

This clone was picked up one time. This chain links TRBV12-5 with TRBJ2-1; TRBD1 aligns across 7 bases. Unmatched junction bases numbered 6, after V lost 7 bases and J lost 6 bases. The CDR3 loop spans 13 amino acids. Germline V gene data show CDR1 as LGHNT and CDR2 as FRNRAP. The CDR3 DNA is TGTGCTAGTGCCGCACAGGGGAGCAATGAGCAGTTCTTC. It translates to CASAAQGSNEQFF.

V gene TRBV5-5 combines with J gene TRBJ2-7, with 7 nucleotides matching TRBD1. V was clipped by 5 bases and J by 5 bases; unmatched bases: 7. CDR3 length: 13 amino acids. The germline V gene encodes CDR1 SGHKS and CDR2 YYEKEE (reference sequence). CDR3 in amino acids: CASSLTGTHEQYF. CDR3 DNA: TGTGCCAGCAGTTTGACAGGGACCCACGAGCAGTACTTC. Full variable domain (missing parts from reference TRBV5-5 and TRBJ2-7): DAGVTQSPTHLIKTRGQQVTLRCSPISGHKSVSWYQQVLGQGPQFIFQYYEKEERGRGNFPDRFSARQFPNYSSELNVNALLLGDSALYLCASSLTGTHEQYFGPGTRLTVT.

CDR3 bases: TGTGCCAGCAGCTTGAGGGTAACAGATACGCAGTATTTT. Amino acid sequence: CASSLRVTDTQYF. The chain carries TRBV5-4 and TRBJ2-3; the D is unclear. The CDR3 consists of 13 residues. Germline V gene lookup returns CDR1 SGHNT and CDR2 YYREEE (reference sequence). The ends were cut back, 1 base at V and 3 bases at J, with 6 bases in the middle.

The DNA of the CDR3 is TGTGCCAGCAGTGACGCACCCGAGCAGTACTTC. This gives the protein CASSDAPEQYF. This chain links TRBV2 with TRBJ2-7; D is ambiguous. Between the trimmed V and J ends, which lost 3 bases and 6 bases, there was a span of 6 bases. The germline gives CDR1 SNHLY, CDR2 FYNNEI. This CDR3 has 11 residues. The variable domain in full, with the rest retrieved from reference TRBV2 and TRBJ2-7, is EPEVTQTPSHQVTQMGQEVILRCVPISNHLYFYWYRQILGQKVEFLVSFYNNEISEKSEIFDDQFSVERPDGSNFTLKIRSTKLEDSAMYFCASSDAPEQYFGPGTRLTVT.

In DNA, the CDR3 is TGTGCCAGCAGTCCGGGGGAGACGTTTGGCTACACCTTC. It is translated as CASSPGETFGYTF. The chain recombines TRBV6-4 with TRBJ1-2; D perhaps matches TRBD1 (5 bases). Between the trimmed V and J ends, which lost 5 bases and 7 bases, there was a span of 14 bases. This CDR3 has 13 residues. Germline lookup yields CDR1 MRHNA and CDR2 SNTAGT.

The CDR3, as DNA: TGTGCCAGCAGCTTTAGTGTCCAGGGAAAGAATGAGCAGTTCTTC. It specifies CASSFSVQGKNEQFF. The chain uses TRBV5-6 and TRBJ2-1, with a tentative D call TRBD1 (5 bases). This CDR3 is built from 15 residues. V dropped 2 bases and J dropped 7 bases, with 16 bases sitting between them. Germline-derived CDR1 and CDR2 are SGHDT and YYEEEE.

The chain uses TRBV9 and TRBJ2-2; D perhaps matches TRBD1 (5 bases). The CDR3 consists of 17 residues. Germline V gives CDR1 SGDLS, CDR2 YYNGEE. V gave up 3 bases and J gave up 6 bases, with 21 bases separating them. This chain's CDR3 is CASSGLGLASSAGELFF. The CDR3 DNA is TGTGCCAGCAGCGGGTTGGGGCTGGCGTCCTCCGCCGGGGAGCTGTTTTTT.

As to this clone: One end of the junction fails to match germline, which may point to a read error. The chain joins TRBV7-7 to TRBJ2-7; D perhaps matches TRBD2 (7 bases). The CDR3 is 14 residues long. The germline gives CDR1 SSHAT, CDR2 FNYEAQ (reference sequence). The CDR3 sequence: CASSLEQGGYEQYF. DNA of the CDR3: TGTGCTAGCAGCTTAGAACAGGGAGGGTACGAGCAGTACTTC.

V and J are TRBV27 and TRBJ2-7; D may be TRBD2 (5 bases). The CDR3 has 11 residues. Per germline, CDR1 MNHEY and CDR2 SMNVEV (reference sequence). V lost 7 bases, J lost 6 bases, and 10 bases lay in between. In DNA, the CDR3 is TGTGCCAGCACCGAGGGTGGCGAGCAGTACTTC. It codes for CASTEGGEQYF.

The V and J genes are TRBV7-9 and TRBJ2-3; D call uncertain. Germline V CDR1 and CDR2: SEHNR, FQNEAQ (reference sequence). The CDR3 covers 11 residues. The germline V and J ends were trimmed by 4 bases and 2 bases, with 1 base remaining between them. DNA of the CDR3: TGTGCCAGCAGCTCCACAGATACGCAGTATTTT. Translating gives CASSSTDTQYF.

The chain joins TRBV19 to TRBJ2-3, with 14 bases matching TRBD2. This CDR3 contains 16 residues. With V trimmed by 6 bases and J by 5 bases, 7 bases remained unmatched. The germline CDR1 and CDR2 sequences are LNHDA and SQIVND (reference sequence). The CDR3 sequence is CASRETSGGALDTQYF. CDR3 coding DNA: TGTGCCAGTAGGGAGACTAGCGGGGGGGCTTTAGATACGCAGTATTTT.

The V gene is TRBV6-6, the J gene TRBJ2-7; 8 bases are shared with TRBD2. The germline V gene encodes CDR1 MNHNY and CDR2 SVGAGI (reference sequence). The CDR3 extends over 13 amino acids. The trim removed 6 bases at V and 7 bases at J, leaving 8 bases unmatched. The CDR3 nucleotides are TGTGCCAGCAGGGGAGGGGCGGGAGGTGAGCAGTACTTC. This sequence encodes CASRGGAGGEQYF.

DNA for the CDR3: TGCGCCAGCGGACCTAGCGGGGGCACAGATACGCAGTATTTT. Its translation is CASGPSGGTDTQYF. The rearrangement uses TRBV5-1 and TRBJ2-3; TRBD2 aligns across 9 bases. V shed 7 bases and J 1 base; nucleotides not matched to a gene: 4. The CDR3 consists of 14 residues. Per the germline V gene, CDR1 is SGHRS and CDR2 is YFSETQ.

The CDR3 DNA reads TGCGCCAGCAGCCAAGATGAGCGGGAGATCGCCGGGGAGCTGTTTTTT. Its protein product is CASSQDEREIAGELFF. V is TRBV4-3 and J is TRBJ2-2; TRBD2 matches 8 bases. Germline lookup yields CDR1 LGHNA and CDR2 YSLEER. The CDR3 runs to 16 residues. The junction had 6 bases not matched to a gene; V was cut back by 0 bases and J by 6 bases.

The rearrangement links TRBV18 to TRBJ2-2; D call uncertain. The CDR3 contains 16 residues. Trimming took 6 bases from V and 5 from J, leaving 19 bases between them. Per the germline V gene, CDR1 is KGHSH and CDR2 is LQKENI. CDR3 nucleotides: TGTGCCAGCTCCCCTCGGTCGGCAGAGGCTACCGGGGAGCTGTTTTTT. This sequence encodes CASSPRSAEATGELFF.

This chain joins TRBV30 and TRBJ1-1; D is ambiguous. V was cut by 0 bases and J by 4 bases, with 12 bases left in between. The CDR3 sequence is 14 residues long. In germline, CDR1 is GTSNPN, CDR2 SVGIG (reference sequence). For the CDR3, the DNA is TGTGCCTGGAGTGTGAATTGGCAGGCCACTGAAGCTTTCTTT. This codes for CAWSVNWQATEAFF. The complete variable domain, with remaining parts taken from reference TRBV30 and TRBJ1-1, reads SQTIHQWPATLVQPVGSPLSLECTVEGTSNPNLYWYRQAAGRGLQLLFYSVGIGQISSEVPQNLSASRPQDRQFILSSKKLLLSDSGFYLCAWSVNWQATEAFFGQGTRLTVV.

This clone showed up just once. This chain uses TRBV28 with TRBJ2-7; tentative D call: TRBD1 (6 bases). V gave up 9 bases and J gave up 6 bases, with 15 bases separating them. The CDR3 loop spans 12 amino acids. CDR1 and CDR2 (germline): MDHEN, SYDVKM. The CDR3 DNA reads TGTGCCAGTTCCCGGGACACCGTCGAGCAGTACTTC. Its translation is CASSRDTVEQYF.

V gene TRBV11-2 combines with J gene TRBJ2-5, with TRBD2 identical over 11 bases. V shed 0 bases and J 3 bases; nucleotides not matched to a gene: 9. Germline lookup yields CDR1 SGHAT and CDR2 FQNNGV. The CDR3 extends over 18 amino acids. The CDR3 here is CASSLDLRFSGGEETQYF. In nucleotides, the CDR3 is TGTGCCAGCAGCTTAGATCTAAGATTTAGCGGGGGGGAAGAGACCCAGTACTTC.

The genes are TRBV6-5 and TRBJ2-7; D possibly corresponds to TRBD1 (6 bases). CDR1 is MNHEY, CDR2 SVGAGI, per germline. This CDR3 has 15 residues. The germline V and J ends were trimmed by 6 bases and 0 bases, with 15 bases remaining between them. CDR3 loop: CASRFERTASYEQYF. The DNA of the CDR3 is TGTGCCAGCAGATTCGAGCGGACAGCCTCCTACGAGCAGTACTTC.

This sequence joins TRBV14 and TRBJ1-2; D might be TRBD1 (6 bases). Germline V gene sequence: CDR1 SGHDN, CDR2 FVKESK. V was clipped by 0 bases and J by 5 bases, with 10 bases between them. There are 14 residues in the CDR3. The CDR3 is CASSQDNRVYGYTF. Here the CDR3 DNA reads TGTGCCAGCAGCCAAGATAACAGGGTTTATGGCTACACCTTC.

The rearrangement uses TRBV5-4 and TRBJ2-5; D possibly corresponds to TRBD2 (7 bases). Trimming took 0 bases from V and 5 from J, leaving 11 bases between them. The CDR3 is 14 amino acids. The V gene's germline CDR1 is SGHNT and CDR2 YYREEE (reference sequence). CDR3 protein: CASSLAEGGETQYF. The CDR3 DNA reads as TGTGCCAGCAGCTTGGCCGAGGGGGGGGAGACCCAGTACTTC.

In its sample, this clone was seen once. This chain joins TRBV4-2 and TRBJ2-1; the D gene is possibly TRBD2 (6 bases). Trimming removed 0 bases from V and 6 bases from J, with 18 bases in between. The CDR3 length is 17 residues. CDR1 is LGHNA, CDR2 YNFKEQ, per germline. The CDR3 region has the DNA TGTGCCAGCAGCCAAGAAGTAGCGGCGATAGCCCTCAATGAGCAGTTCTTC. This encodes CASSQEVAAIALNEQFF.

The chain joins TRBV6-5 to TRBJ1-3; 8 bases are a match to TRBD1. Germline loops: CDR1 MNHEY, CDR2 SVGAGI. CDR3 length: 15 amino acids. V lost 6 bases to trimming and J lost 4 bases; unmatched junction nucleotides: 8. The CDR3 sequence is CASSRQGARGNTIYF. DNA of the CDR3: TGTGCCAGCAGCCGCCAGGGGGCTCGAGGAAACACCATATATTTT.

The rearrangement joins TRBV9 to TRBJ1-1; the D is unclear. From germline, CDR1 is SGDLS and CDR2 YYNGEE. V was shortened by 4 bases and J by 10 bases, with 20 bases between the two germline ends. CDR3 length: 14 amino acids. The CDR3 DNA is TGTGCCAGCAGCCCGGACTTTGGTCCGGCGGGAGCTTTCTTT. Amino acids: CASSPDFGPAGAFF.